These 17 T cell receptor beta chains were all obtained from the same sample, sequenced in a study of OX40 agonist ivuxolimab in advanced cancers. Profiled with immunoSEQ multiplex PCR; TCRdb holds only in-frame clones, not every one. The table lists about 55,000 clones, almost 85% of them singletons, with about 1.2% in the top ten. This specimen consisted of CD4+ or CD8+ T cells sorted from blood, obtained in a trial of the OX40 agonist ivuxolimab. These receptors were taken from an adult with an advanced solid tumor such as melanoma, head and neck, liver or kidney cancer.

This clone was seen once. This chain joins TRBV10-3 and TRBJ2-1; TRBD1 might be the D (6 bases). Germline CDR1 ENHRY, CDR2 SYGVKD. There are 12 residues in the CDR3. V shed 3 bases and J shed 10 bases, with 10 bases lying between them. CDR3 region: CAISEQGREQFF. CDR3 nucleotide sequence: TGTGCCATCAGTGAACAGGGACGGGAGCAGTTCTTC.

The chain recombines TRBV30 with TRBJ2-5, with D hard to call. The CDR3 extends over 13 amino acids. The ends were cut back, 2 bases at V and 5 bases at J, with 12 bases in the middle. The germline CDR1 and CDR2 sequences are GTSNPN and SVGIG (reference sequence). CDR3 loop: CAWSKTPAETQYF. As DNA, the CDR3 is TGTGCCTGGAGTAAGACTCCGGCGGAGACCCAGTACTTC.

This clone was detected only once. The CDR3 DNA is TGTGCCAGCAGCGTAGCTGGGACACGTAACACCGGGGAGCTGTTTTTT. It yields the protein CASSVAGTRNTGELFF. The chain employs TRBV9 and TRBJ2-2; the D gene is possibly TRBD1 (6 bases). Trimming stripped 0 bases from V and 2 bases from J, with 11 bases between. Germline loops: CDR1 SGDLS, CDR2 YYNGEE. The CDR3 is made up of 16 amino acids.

This clone was seen once. Other DNA sequences of this sample code for an identical CDR3. The rearrangement joins TRBV19 to TRBJ1-4; D remains unclear. Between the trimmed V and J ends, which lost 1 base and 0 bases, there was a span of 6 bases. CDR3 size: 15 residues. CDR1 is LNHDA and CDR2 is SQIVND in the germline V gene (reference sequence). The CDR3 coding sequence is TGTGCCAGTAGTATAGGACGTGCAACTAATGAAAAACTGTTTTTT. Protein: CASSIGRATNEKLFF. The full variable domain, in which reference TRBV19 and TRBJ1-4 provide the parts outside the CDR3, is DGGITQSPKYLFRKEGQNVTLSCEQNLNHDAMYWYRQDPGQGLRLIYYSQIVNDFQKGDIAEGYSVSREKKESFPLTVTSAQKNPTAFYLCASSIGRATNEKLFFGSGTQLSVL.

In DNA, the CDR3 is TGTGCCAGCTCAAGGGGGACCCTCCTGTTCTTC. Translating it yields CASSRGTLLFF. J is TRBJ2-1 and V is TRBV18; D is perhaps TRBD1 (6 bases). V was pared by 5 bases and J by 15 bases, with 14 bases between. There are 11 residues in the CDR3. CDR1 is KGHSH and CDR2 is LQKENI in the germline V gene.

J is TRBJ2-5 and V is TRBV7-8; no clear D gene. The better agreement between TRBJ2-7 and the DNA end casts doubt on the J call. From germline, CDR1 is SGHVS and CDR2 FQNEAQ. The CDR3 contains 18 residues. Here the CDR3 reads CASSLLHTEFDSPYEQYF. CDR3 DNA sequence: TGTGCCAGCAGCTTACTCCACACGGAATTCGACTCTCCCTACGAGCAGTACTTC.

Only one count was recorded for this clone. V gene TRBV5-1 combines with J gene TRBJ2-7; perhaps TRBD2 as D (5 bases). Germline V CDR1 and CDR2: SGHRS, YFSETQ. The CDR3 has 16 amino acids. V was cut by 2 bases and J by 3 bases, with 18 bases left in between. The CDR3 DNA reads TGCGCCAGCAGCTTTGCGAGCGGACGGTTTGGCTACGAGCAGTACTTC. Translation gives CASSFASGRFGYEQYF.

This chain uses TRBV19 with TRBJ2-5, with 7 nucleotides matching TRBD1. The germline V gene has CDR1 LNHDA and CDR2 SQIVND (reference sequence). The CDR3 loop spans 15 amino acids. With V trimmed by 3 bases and J by 5 bases, 9 bases remained unmatched. This CDR3 is CASSIGQGVEETQYF. CDR3 bases: TGTGCCAGTAGTATCGGCCAGGGGGTGGAGGAGACCCAGTACTTC.

J is TRBJ2-7 and V is TRBV27; D gene ambiguous. The ends were cut back, 4 bases at V and 4 bases at J, with 8 bases in the middle. The CDR3 extends over 12 amino acids. CDR1 and CDR2 from the germline V gene are MNHEY and SMNVEV (reference sequence). The CDR3 loop reads CASSSLGYEQYF. CDR3 coding DNA: TGTGCCAGCAGTTCACTTGGTTACGAGCAGTACTTC.

The chain couples TRBV5-1 to TRBJ2-2, with D perhaps matching TRBD2 (6 bases). V lost 0 bases and J 4 bases, leaving 19 bases between the germline ends. The CDR3 contains 18 residues. CDR1 and CDR2 from the germline V gene are SGHRS and YFSETQ. Here the CDR3 DNA reads TGCGCCAGCAGCTTGGCCGGGTGGCGGGGCTCGCCCACCGGGGAGCTGTTTTTT. This gives the protein CASSLAGWRGSPTGELFF.

V and J are TRBV19 and TRBJ1-4; D is possibly TRBD1 (5 bases). The CDR3 is made up of 19 amino acids. Trimming took off 5 bases at V and 1 base at J, with 23 bases between the two ends. In germline, CDR1 is LNHDA, CDR2 SQIVND (reference sequence). The CDR3 reads CASSPRRAGRFGTNEKLFF. Here the CDR3 DNA reads TGTGCCAGTAGTCCTCGTCGGGCAGGGAGATTTGGAACTAATGAAAAACTGTTTTTT.

This chain connects TRBV5-4 to TRBJ1-1, with no clear D. Germline CDR1 and CDR2: SGHNT and YYREEE (reference sequence). The V gene lost 2 bases and the J gene lost 1 base, with 9 bases spanning the gap. CDR3 length equals 14 residues. DNA for the CDR3: TGTGCCAGCAGCTTCTTAGACACGAACACTGAAGCTTTCTTT. Amino acid sequence: CASSFLDTNTEAFF. The whole variable domain, remainder taken from reference TRBV5-4 and TRBJ1-1, is ETGVTQSPTHLIKTRGQQVTLRCSSQSGHNTVSWYQQALGQGPQFIFQYYREEENGRGNFPPRFSGLQFPNYSSELNVNALELDDSALYLCASSFLDTNTEAFFGQGTRLTVV.

The chain combines TRBV11-2 with TRBJ2-5; possible D gene TRBD1, 5 bases. CDR1 and CDR2 (germline): SGHAT, FQNNGV. CDR3 length: 13 residues. The ends were cut back, 1 base at V and 5 bases at J, with 8 bases in the middle. The CDR3 spells CASSLGTTETQYF. CDR3 nucleotides: TGTGCCAGCAGCTTAGGGACAACCGAGACCCAGTACTTC.

This sequence joins TRBV21-1 and TRBJ2-7; whether TRBD2, the table's D call, matches the DNA was not checked. TRBV21-1 is a known pseudogene. This CDR3 region has 12 residues. The CDR3, as DNA: TGTGCCAGCCGGAAGGGAGGGGTCGAGCAGTACTTC. Amino acids: CASRKGGVEQYF.

CDR3 sequence: CASSLDRTSGRNEQFF. CDR3 sequence (DNA): TGTGCCAGCAGCTTAGATCGGACTAGCGGGAGGAATGAGCAGTTCTTC. The V gene is TRBV11-2, the J gene TRBJ2-1; 14 bases map to TRBD2. Trimming cost V 0 bases and J 7 bases; bases outside gene matches: 2. Germline V lookup: CDR1 SGHAT, CDR2 FQNNGV. The CDR3 length is 16 residues.

The chain is built from TRBV10-3 and TRBJ2-3; a weak D match, TRBD1 (6 bases). CDR3 length: 13 residues. V dropped 7 bases and J dropped 4 bases, with 12 bases sitting between them. The germline V gene encodes CDR1 ENHRY and CDR2 SYGVKD. The CDR3 nucleotides read TGTGCCATCAATAACAGGGCCTCAGATACGCAGTATTTT. This codes for CAINNRASDTQYF.

The rearrangement joins TRBV7-2 to TRBJ1-5; D gene unclear. The V end lost 4 bases, the J end lost 5 bases, and 6 bases lay between the germline ends. Germline CDR1 and CDR2: SGHTA and FQGNSA. This CDR3 region has 12 residues. Here the CDR3 reads CASSSDDQPQHF. The CDR3, as DNA: TGTGCCAGCAGCTCCGATGATCAGCCCCAGCATTTT.